The 20 T cell receptor beta chains given below trace back to one sample, sequenced in a study of blood T cell repertoires in COVID-19 (dated by TCRdb to the early 2020s). The protocol used for the library was the immunoSEQ multiplex PCR assay. TCRdb took over this immuneACCESS table, retaining in-frame rearrangements with V and J assigned. Such tables are incomplete; in checked studies, under half of the missing clones stem from an unresolved V gene, and the remainder is unexplained. The sample profile shows approximately 120,000 clones; more than 80% of them were found once. The ten largest make up around 3.2% of the sample. Sequencing was done on a sample of peripheral blood. Source of these receptors: a woman aged 80 or over with COVID-19, enrolled during active disease.

The chain carries TRBV29-1 and TRBJ1-2, with 9 bases identical to TRBD1. In germline, CDR1 is SQVTM, CDR2 ANQGSEA. The CDR3 spans 13 residues. Losses at the gene ends were 1 base for V and 8 bases for J; bases not matched to a gene: 5. CDR3 DNA sequence: TGCAGCGTTGAAGCACAGGGGGCTGGAGGCTACACCTTC. Protein: CSVEAQGAGGYTF.

This clone has just a few counts. The chain couples TRBV7-2 to TRBJ1-4; TRBD1 is a possible D gene (6 bases). Germline CDR1 is SGHTA and CDR2 is FQGNSA. Trimming stripped 0 bases from V and 5 bases from J, with 10 bases between. CDR3 length: 15 residues. The CDR3 nucleotides read TGTGCCAGCAGCTTAGCTGGACAGAAAAATGAAAAACTGTTTTTT. Protein product: CASSLAGQKNEKLFF.

V usage is TRBV14 and J usage is TRBJ2-5, with a weak D call TRBD2 (5 bases). Trimming took off 3 bases at V and 2 bases at J, with 7 bases between the two ends. CDR3 size: 13 residues. Germline V CDR1 and CDR2: SGHDN, FVKESK. CDR3 nucleotide sequence: TGTGCCAGCAGCCACGGGATACAAGAGACCCAGTACTTC. Amino acid sequence: CASSHGIQETQYF.

The chain couples TRBV6-4 to TRBJ2-5; weak D call: TRBD1 (6 bases). In germline, CDR1 is MRHNA, CDR2 SNTAGT. The length of the CDR3 is 17 residues. The V end lost 3 bases, the J end lost 2 bases, and 19 bases lay between the germline ends. The CDR3 spells CASSELAIGQPQETQYF. CDR3 bases: TGTGCCAGCAGTGAATTAGCGATCGGACAGCCGCAAGAGACCCAGTACTTC.

The chain is built from TRBV5-6 and TRBJ2-7; TRBD1 agrees at 7 bases. The germline CDR1 and CDR2 sequences are SGHDT and YYEEEE. The CDR3 is 12 amino acids. V lost 7 bases, J lost 0 bases, and 1 base stayed unmatched. Here the CDR3 DNA reads TGTGCCAGCGACAGGGTCTCCTACGAGCAGTACTTC. Its translation: CASDRVSYEQYF.

The chain joins TRBV28 to TRBJ2-5; 8 bases line up with TRBD2. J lost 5 bases, V lost 5 bases, and 19 bases had no gene match. Germline V gene lookup returns CDR1 MDHEN and CDR2 SYDVKM. This CDR3 region has 18 residues. CDR3 residues: CASSRHSSGSGKGETQYF. The CDR3 bases are TGTGCCAGCAGTCGCCATTCGAGCGGGAGTGGCAAGGGGGAGACCCAGTACTTC.

V and J are TRBV7-9 and TRBJ1-6; D remains ambiguous. CDR3 size: 14 residues. Germline values: CDR1 SEHNR, CDR2 FQNEAQ (reference sequence). V gave up 5 bases and J gave up 7 bases, with 12 bases separating them. The CDR3 protein is CASSQDGGNSPLHF. CDR3 nucleotide sequence: TGTGCCAGCAGCCAAGACGGAGGAAATTCACCCCTCCACTTT.

V gene TRBV2 combines with J gene TRBJ2-7; 8 bases agree with TRBD1. Trimming removed 4 bases from V and 7 bases from J; junction bases left unmatched: 9. The germline V gene encodes CDR1 SNHLY and CDR2 FYNNEI. The CDR3 length is 14 residues. The CDR3 sequence: CASSAAGGAGEQYF. The DNA of the CDR3 is TGTGCCAGCAGTGCGGCAGGGGGCGCGGGTGAGCAGTACTTC. Together with reference TRBV2 and TRBJ2-7, the CDR3 gives the full variable domain: EPEVTQTPSHQVTQMGQEVILRCVPISNHLYFYWYRQILGQKVEFLVSFYNNEISEKSEIFDDQFSVERPDGSNFTLKIRSTKLEDSAMYFCASSAAGGAGEQYFGPGTRLTVT.

The chain links TRBV19 to TRBJ1-6, with D possibly being TRBD1 (6 bases). CDR3 length: 16 amino acids. Germline V gene sequence: CDR1 LNHDA, CDR2 SQIVND (reference sequence). The germline V and J ends were trimmed by 6 bases and 7 bases, with 19 bases remaining between them. The CDR3 DNA reads as TGTGCCAGTAGCCTCCAGGGAGGGACATCAAATTCACCCCTCCACTTT. Its translation: CASSLQGGTSNSPLHF.

The CDR3 sequence: CASSPGTGFFTEAFF. The CDR3 nucleotides read TGTGCCAGCAGCCCCGGGACAGGGTTTTTCACTGAAGCTTTCTTT. The chain links TRBV7-2 to TRBJ1-1; 9 bases line up with TRBD1. Trimming at V came to 5 bases and at J to 4 bases, leaving 8 bases not matched to a gene. CDR3 length: 15 residues. Looked up from germline, CDR1 is SGHTA and CDR2 is FQGNSA.

V gene TRBV2 combines with J gene TRBJ2-7, with 9 bases identical to TRBD2. The CDR3 extends over 13 amino acids. The germline CDR1 and CDR2 sequences are SNHLY and FYNNEI. Trimming removed 7 bases from V and 2 bases from J; junction bases left unmatched: 3. In DNA, the CDR3 is TGTGCCAGCAAAGCGGGAGGAACCTACGAGCAGTACTTC. It codes for CASKAGGTYEQYF.

This chain connects TRBV6-5 to TRBJ1-1; the D gene is possibly TRBD1 (6 bases). Germline V gene lookup returns CDR1 MNHEY and CDR2 SVGAGI. V dropped 7 bases and J dropped 4 bases, with 19 bases sitting between them. CDR3 size: 15 residues. The CDR3 sequence is CASTNLRGARTEAFF. The CDR3 nucleotides are TGTGCCAGCACCAATCTCCGGGGGGCCCGCACTGAAGCTTTCTTT.

The chain combines TRBV9 with TRBJ1-1; the match to TRBD1 covers 7 bases. J gave up 5 bases and V 4 bases, and 11 bases lay outside the gene matches. The CDR3 has 15 amino acids. The germline V gene encodes CDR1 SGDLS and CDR2 YYNGEE. The CDR3 region has the DNA TGTGCCAGCAGCCCCCAGGGGGGCGTGGGAACTGAAGCTTTCTTT. This codes for CASSPQGGVGTEAFF. Full variable domain (missing parts from reference TRBV9 and TRBJ1-1): DSGVTQTPKHLITATGQRVTLRCSPRSGDLSVYWYQQSLDQGLQFLIQYYNGEERAKGNILERFSAQQFPDLHSELNLSSLELGDSALYFCASSPQGGVGTEAFFGQGTRLTVV.

The chain combines TRBV5-1 with TRBJ2-5; weak D call: TRBD1 (6 bases). V shed 4 bases and J shed 2 bases, with 18 bases lying between them. The CDR3 is made up of 16 amino acids. Looked up from germline, CDR1 is SGHRS and CDR2 is YFSETQ. The CDR3 nucleotides read TGCGCCAGCAGCGGCCAGGGGTGGGGGAGACAAGAGACCCAGTACTTC. It translates to CASSGQGWGRQETQYF. The full variable domain, its missing parts supplied by reference TRBV5-1 and TRBJ2-5, is KAGVTQTPRYLIKTRGQQVTLSCSPISGHRSVSWYQQTPGQGLQFLFEYFSETQRNKGNFPGRFSGRQFSNSRSEMNVSTLELGDSALYLCASSGQGWGRQETQYFGPGTRLLVL.

The chain couples TRBV29-1 to TRBJ2-7; D is perhaps TRBD1 (6 bases). This CDR3 spans 13 amino acids. Germline CDR1 and CDR2: SQVTM and ANQGSEA. V was cut by 6 bases and J by 3 bases, with 15 bases left in between. The CDR3 DNA follows: TGCAGCGTGGGGAATGGACAGTACTACGAGCAGTACTTC. Translation: CSVGNGQYYEQYF.

The chain combines TRBV19 with TRBJ1-5; D may be TRBD1 (6 bases). CDR3 size: 13 residues. Germline values: CDR1 LNHDA, CDR2 SQIVND (reference sequence). V lost 5 bases and J 6 bases, leaving 11 bases between the germline ends. The CDR3 DNA follows: TGTGCCAGTAGTTCAGGGGTGGGTCAGCCCCAGCATTTT. Residues: CASSSGVGQPQHF. Based on the CDR3 plus reference TRBV19 and TRBJ1-5, the full variable domain is DGGITQSPKYLFRKEGQNVTLSCEQNLNHDAMYWYRQDPGQGLRLIYYSQIVNDFQKGDIAEGYSVSREKKESFPLTVTSAQKNPTAFYLCASSSGVGQPQHFGDGTRLSIL.

This rearrangement joins TRBV15 to TRBJ2-7; 7 bases match TRBD2. Germline V gives CDR1 LNHNV, CDR2 YYDKDF (reference sequence). This CDR3 region has 14 residues. Unmatched junction bases numbered 1, after V lost 0 bases and J lost 2 bases. CDR3 in DNA: TGTGCCACCAGCAGAGATCGGGGGGCCTACGAGCAGTACTTC. Translating gives CATSRDRGAYEQYF.

V usage is TRBV7-3 and J usage is TRBJ2-1, with 11 nucleotides matching TRBD2. The length of the CDR3 is 15 residues. V lost 3 bases to trimming and J lost 4 bases; unmatched junction nucleotides: 2. Looked up from germline, CDR1 is SGHTA and CDR2 is FQGTGA. The CDR3 protein is CASSFRLAGYNEQFF. For the CDR3, the DNA is TGTGCCAGCAGCTTCCGACTAGCGGGGTACAATGAGCAGTTCTTC.

The rearrangement uses TRBV5-4 and TRBJ2-1; 11 bases are a match to TRBD1. Germline V gene data show CDR1 as SGHNT and CDR2 as YYREEE (reference sequence). V trimming: 4 bases; J trimming: 7 bases; junction bases outside the gene matches: 10. The CDR3 extends over 16 amino acids. The CDR3 loop is CASSPQGQGAVNEQFF. The DNA for the CDR3 is TGTGCCAGCAGCCCCCAAGGACAGGGGGCGGTTAATGAGCAGTTCTTC.

As concerns this clone: At one end the junction does not follow the germline gene, possibly because of a read error. The chain links TRBV19 to TRBJ1-2; D is unclear. The length of the CDR3 is 13 residues. Germline CDR1 LNHDA, CDR2 SQIVND (reference sequence). The CDR3 coding sequence is TGTGCCAGTAGTACACTCCGGGAGGAGGCTAAATCCTTC. It translates to CASSTLREEAKSF.